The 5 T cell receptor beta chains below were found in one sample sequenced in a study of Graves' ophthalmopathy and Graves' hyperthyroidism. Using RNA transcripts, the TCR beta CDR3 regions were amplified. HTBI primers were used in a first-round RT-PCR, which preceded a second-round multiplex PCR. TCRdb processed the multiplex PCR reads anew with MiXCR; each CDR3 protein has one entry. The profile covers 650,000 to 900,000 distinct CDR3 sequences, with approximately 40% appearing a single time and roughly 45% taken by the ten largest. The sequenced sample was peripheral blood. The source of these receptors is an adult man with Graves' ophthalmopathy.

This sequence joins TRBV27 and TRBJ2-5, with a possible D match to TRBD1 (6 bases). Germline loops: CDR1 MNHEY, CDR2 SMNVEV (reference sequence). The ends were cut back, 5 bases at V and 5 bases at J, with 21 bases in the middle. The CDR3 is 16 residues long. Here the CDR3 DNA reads TGTGCCAGCAGTCCCTCTTGGCTAGGGGGTAGGGAGACCCAGTACTTC. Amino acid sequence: CASSPSWLGGRETQYF.

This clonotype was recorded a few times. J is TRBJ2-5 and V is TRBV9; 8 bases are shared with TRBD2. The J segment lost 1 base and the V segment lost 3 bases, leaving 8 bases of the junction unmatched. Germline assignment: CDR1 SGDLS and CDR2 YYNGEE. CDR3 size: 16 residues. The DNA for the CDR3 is TGTGCCAGCAGCGCCACTGGACGGGGGGGCCAAGAGACCCAGTACTTC. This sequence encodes CASSATGRGGQETQYF.

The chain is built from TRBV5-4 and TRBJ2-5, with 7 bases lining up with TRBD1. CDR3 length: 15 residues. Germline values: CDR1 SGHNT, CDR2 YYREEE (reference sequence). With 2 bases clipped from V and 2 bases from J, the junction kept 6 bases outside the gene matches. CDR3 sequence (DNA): TGTGCCAGCAGCTTATCGAGGGGGCTACAAGAGACCCAGTACTTC. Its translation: CASSLSRGLQETQYF.

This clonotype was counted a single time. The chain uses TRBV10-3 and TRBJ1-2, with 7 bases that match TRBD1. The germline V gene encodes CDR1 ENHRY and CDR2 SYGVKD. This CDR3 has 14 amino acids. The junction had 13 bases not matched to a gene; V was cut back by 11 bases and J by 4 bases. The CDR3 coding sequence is TGTGCCGCCAGGGGGGGGTCAACAAGCTATGGCTACACCTTC. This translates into CAARGGSTSYGYTF.

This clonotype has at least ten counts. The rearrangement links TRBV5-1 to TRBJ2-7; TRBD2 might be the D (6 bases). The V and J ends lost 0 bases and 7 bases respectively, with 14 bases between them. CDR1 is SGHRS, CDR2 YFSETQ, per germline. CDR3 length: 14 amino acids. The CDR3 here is CASSLAGDVKEQYF. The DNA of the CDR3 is TGCGCCAGCAGCTTGGCGGGGGACGTAAAAGAGCAGTACTTC.